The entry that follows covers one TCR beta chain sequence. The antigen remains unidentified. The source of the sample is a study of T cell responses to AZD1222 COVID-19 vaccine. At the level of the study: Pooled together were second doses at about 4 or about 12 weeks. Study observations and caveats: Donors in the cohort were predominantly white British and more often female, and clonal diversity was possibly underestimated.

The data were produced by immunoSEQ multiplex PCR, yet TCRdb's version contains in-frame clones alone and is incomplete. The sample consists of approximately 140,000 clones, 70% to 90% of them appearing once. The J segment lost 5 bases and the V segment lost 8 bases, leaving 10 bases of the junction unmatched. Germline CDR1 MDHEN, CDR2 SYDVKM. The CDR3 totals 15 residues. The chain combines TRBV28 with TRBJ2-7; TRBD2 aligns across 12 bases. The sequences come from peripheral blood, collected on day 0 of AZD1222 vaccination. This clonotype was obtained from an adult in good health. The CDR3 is CASPPSGRAFDEQYF. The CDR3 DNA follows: TGTGCCAGCCCACCTAGCGGGAGGGCCTTCGACGAGCAGTACTTC.